This T cell receptor beta chain was observed in a study of T cell repertoires in cytomegalovirus infection. Study-wide context: CMV infection together with matching HLA type was indicated by public TCR beta signatures.

TCRdb redid the calling of the reads with MiXCR, one entry per CDR3 protein. The sample yields some 270,000 distinct CDR3 sequences, over 15% seen once. The CDR3 contains 14 residues. V shed 5 bases and J shed 5 bases, with 15 bases lying between them. Germline loops: CDR1 MNHNS, CDR2 SASEGT. The sequencing input was CD8+ T cells from PBMCs. This clonotype originated in a human donor in good health (CMV status not recorded). Some clones in this sample may be carry-over from other donors' samples. This chain uses TRBV6-1 with TRBJ1-1; the D gene is possibly TRBD1 (6 bases). The CDR3 spells CASSYRVGWTEAFF. The CDR3 DNA is TGTGCCAGCAGTTACAGGGTGGGATGGACTGAAGCTTTCTTT.